The 19 T cell receptor beta chains below were found in one sample sequenced in a study of T cell changes during pregnancy in multiple sclerosis. The protocol was immunoSEQ multiplex PCR, while the TCRdb copy is restricted to in-frame clones and leaves out a portion. Here the sample spans about 40,000 clones, around 90% being singletons. Sample: CD4+ T cells from peripheral blood mononuclear cells, taken in the third trimester of pregnancy. Receptor source: a female donor with multiple sclerosis, enrolled in a pregnancy study.

The V call is TRBV20-1, the J call TRBJ1-6, with D unclear. Trimming took off 5 bases at V and 8 bases at J, with 7 bases between the two ends. CDR3 length: 11 amino acids. Germline V CDR1 and CDR2: DFQATT, SNEGSKA (reference sequence). Here the CDR3 reads CSAGGHSPLHF. The CDR3 DNA follows: TGCAGTGCTGGAGGGCATTCACCCCTCCACTTT.

The V and J genes are TRBV18 and TRBJ2-3, with 11 bases lining up with TRBD2. This CDR3 spans 17 amino acids. Germline CDR1 reads KGHSH; CDR2 reads LQKENI. V was clipped by 4 bases and J by 0 bases; unmatched bases: 6. This CDR3 is CASSRMGLAASTDTQYF. In DNA, the CDR3 is TGTGCCAGCTCACGCATGGGACTAGCGGCTAGCACAGATACGCAGTATTTT. Full variable domain (missing parts from reference TRBV18 and TRBJ2-3): NAGVMQNPRHLVRRRGQEARLRCSPMKGHSHVYWYRQLPEEGLKFMVYLQKENIIDESGMPKERFSAEFPKEGPSILRIQQVVRGDSAAYFCASSRMGLAASTDTQYFGPGTRLTVL.

This rearrangement joins TRBV18 to TRBJ2-3; tentative D call: TRBD2 (6 bases). Germline V gives CDR1 KGHSH, CDR2 LQKENI. V lost 3 bases and J 6 bases, leaving 10 bases between the germline ends. The CDR3 has 13 amino acids. In nucleotides, the CDR3 is TGTGCCAGCTCACCCGAACTAGCTGATACGCAGTATTTT. This translates into CASSPELADTQYF.

This clone was seen a single time. This chain's CDR3 is CASSYDVATHPGAFF. CDR3 sequence (DNA): TGTGCCAGCAGTTACGATGTGGCGACCCATCCGGGAGCTTTCTTT. The chain carries TRBV6-6 and TRBJ1-1; D gene ambiguous. Looked up from germline, CDR1 is MNHNY and CDR2 is SVGAGI (reference sequence). V was shortened by 2 bases and J by 10 bases, with 20 bases between the two germline ends. CDR3 length: 15 residues.

The chain has TRBV6-1 and TRBJ1-1, with D possibly TRBD1 on 5 matching bases. The CDR3 has 13 residues. The germline CDR1 and CDR2 sequences are MNHNS and SASEGT. The ends were cut back, 4 bases at V and 4 bases at J, with 10 bases in the middle. As DNA, the CDR3 is TGTGCCAGCAGTGCGGGGGTTGGCACTGAAGCTTTCTTT. Protein product: CASSAGVGTEAFF.

The chain carries TRBV28 and TRBJ2-3; TRBD2 matches 12 bases. The length of the CDR3 is 16 residues. The V segment lost 7 bases and the J segment 1 base; nucleotides outside the gene matches: 6. Germline V gives CDR1 MDHEN, CDR2 SYDVKM. CDR3 loop: CASTSGRARGTDTQYF. For the CDR3, the DNA is TGTGCCAGCACTAGCGGGAGGGCCAGGGGCACAGATACGCAGTATTTT.

This clone appeared once. The chain links TRBV5-4 to TRBJ2-7; perhaps TRBD2 as D (5 bases). V gave up 2 bases and J gave up 0 bases, with 15 bases separating them. The germline CDR1 and CDR2 sequences are SGHNT and YYREEE (reference sequence). The length of the CDR3 is 16 residues. The chain's CDR3 is CASSFRQRTSSYEQYF. CDR3 coding DNA: TGTGCCAGCAGCTTCAGGCAGCGGACGAGCTCCTACGAGCAGTACTTC.

The gene calls are TRBV5-1 and TRBJ2-1, with TRBD1 identical over 7 bases. This CDR3 contains 15 residues. The junction had 8 bases not matched to a gene; V was cut back by 4 bases and J by 4 bases. Looked up from germline, CDR1 is SGHRS and CDR2 is YFSETQ. CDR3 coding DNA: TGCGCCAGCAGCACATCCGGGACAGCTTACAATGAGCAGTTCTTC. Amino acid sequence: CASSTSGTAYNEQFF. The full variable domain, in which reference TRBV5-1 and TRBJ2-1 provide the parts outside the CDR3, is KAGVTQTPRYLIKTRGQQVTLSCSPISGHRSVSWYQQTPGQGLQFLFEYFSETQRNKGNFPGRFSGRQFSNSRSEMNVSTLELGDSALYLCASSTSGTAYNEQFFGPGTRLTVL.

CDR3 nucleotides: TGTGCCAGCAGTGAAGCTGGTCGGGAGGGCTACAATGAGCAGTTCTTC. Its translation is CASSEAGREGYNEQFF. The rearrangement uses TRBV6-1 and TRBJ2-1, with 8 bases that match TRBD2. The junction had 4 bases not matched to a gene; V was cut back by 0 bases and J by 3 bases. The germline V gene has CDR1 MNHNS and CDR2 SASEGT. CDR3 length: 16 amino acids.

This chain links TRBV30 with TRBJ2-3; 7 nucleotides match TRBD1. The V gene's germline CDR1 is GTSNPN and CDR2 SVGIG (reference sequence). V lost 3 bases and J lost 3; bases outside the gene matches: 15. The CDR3 has 17 residues. As DNA, the CDR3 is TGTGCCTGGAGCGCACTTTCAGGGGGATTGAGGACAGATACGCAGTATTTT. It is translated as CAWSALSGGLRTDTQYF.

CDR3 nucleotide sequence: TGTGCCAGTAGGAATCCAGGCCTGAACACTGAAGCTTTCTTT. Amino acid sequence: CASRNPGLNTEAFF. The chain employs TRBV19 and TRBJ1-1; D ambiguous. The germline V and J ends were trimmed by 6 bases and 0 bases, with 11 bases remaining between them. Germline CDR1 reads LNHDA; CDR2 reads SQIVND (reference sequence). The CDR3 totals 14 residues.

This clone has a single count. The chain combines TRBV2 with TRBJ2-1; 7 bases match TRBD2. The J segment lost 0 bases and the V segment lost 6 bases, leaving 5 bases of the junction unmatched. The CDR3 loop spans 15 amino acids. Germline V gives CDR1 SNHLY, CDR2 FYNNEI. The CDR3 region has the DNA TGTGCCAGCAGGGATAGCGGGCGCTCCTACAATGAGCAGTTCTTC. As protein: CASRDSGRSYNEQFF.

V usage is TRBV11-2 and J usage is TRBJ1-2; 7 nucleotides match TRBD1. Germline V lookup: CDR1 SGHAT, CDR2 FQNNGV. The J segment lost 6 bases and the V segment lost 5 bases, leaving 6 bases of the junction unmatched. CDR3 length: 13 amino acids. CDR3 protein: CASSVGQLDGYTF. The CDR3, as DNA: TGTGCCAGCAGCGTGGGACAGCTCGATGGCTACACCTTC. The full variable domain, completed using reference TRBV11-2 and TRBJ1-2, is EAGVAQSPRYKIIEKRQSVAFWCNPISGHATLYWYQQILGQGPKLLIQFQNNGVVDDSQLPKDRFSAERLKGVDSTLKIQPAKLEDSAVYLCASSVGQLDGYTFGSGTRLTVV.

The chain recombines TRBV30 with TRBJ1-2; 9 bases agree with TRBD1. V was pared by 6 bases and J by 4 bases, with 9 bases of the junction left unmatched. The germline V gene encodes CDR1 GTSNPN and CDR2 SVGIG (reference sequence). The CDR3 has 14 residues. In DNA form, the CDR3 reads TGTGCCTGCCGGGACAGGGATGGAAGCTATGGCTACACCTTC. Residues: CACRDRDGSYGYTF.

The V and J genes are TRBV18 and TRBJ1-3; TRBD1 agrees at 8 bases. Germline CDR1 is KGHSH and CDR2 is LQKENI. The CDR3 runs to 16 residues. The junction had 5 bases not matched to a gene; V was cut back by 2 bases and J by 2 bases. CDR3: CASSPATGEPGNTIYF. The CDR3 DNA reads as TGTGCCAGCTCACCAGCGACAGGGGAGCCTGGAAACACCATATATTTT.

The J gene is TRBJ2-1, the V gene TRBV4-1; 7 nucleotides agree with TRBD2. This CDR3 region has 16 residues. CDR1 is MGHRA and CDR2 is YSYEKL in the germline V gene. The J segment lost 6 bases and the V segment lost 1 base, leaving 9 bases of the junction unmatched. The CDR3 coding sequence is TGCGCCAGCAGCCAAGTAGCGCCTAGCGGATTCAATGAGCAGTTCTTC. Protein product: CASSQVAPSGFNEQFF.

The chain employs TRBV4-2 and TRBJ2-1; 15 positions agree with TRBD2. The CDR3 consists of 20 residues. The germline CDR1 and CDR2 sequences are LGHNA and YNFKEQ. V was pared by 0 bases and J by 8 bases, with 14 bases of the junction left unmatched. The DNA for the CDR3 is TGTGCCAGCAGCCAAGATTTCTTCTTCGGGACTAGCGGGAGGATGGATGAGCAGTTCTTC. It translates to CASSQDFFFGTSGRMDEQFF.

This clone has a handful of counts. The rearrangement links TRBV7-9 to TRBJ1-1; D is perhaps TRBD1 (6 bases). Per germline, CDR1 SEHNR and CDR2 FQNEAQ (reference sequence). The CDR3 consists of 14 residues. The V gene lost 1 base and the J gene lost 1 base, with 7 bases spanning the gap. As DNA, the CDR3 is TGTGCCAGCAGCTTAGGGACAGCGAACACTGAAGCTTTCTTT. Translating gives CASSLGTANTEAFF.

The chain uses TRBV19 and TRBJ2-2; unclear D gene. Germline lookup yields CDR1 LNHDA and CDR2 SQIVND (reference sequence). This CDR3 has 14 residues. V was cut by 5 bases and J by 5 bases, with 12 bases left in between. In DNA, the CDR3 is TGTGCCAGTAGTTCCCCGGGTGAAACCGGGGAGCTGTTTTTT. Amino acids: CASSSPGETGELFF. The full variable domain, completed using reference TRBV19 and TRBJ2-2, is DGGITQSPKYLFRKEGQNVTLSCEQNLNHDAMYWYRQDPGQGLRLIYYSQIVNDFQKGDIAEGYSVSREKKESFPLTVTSAQKNPTAFYLCASSSPGETGELFFGEGSRLTVL.